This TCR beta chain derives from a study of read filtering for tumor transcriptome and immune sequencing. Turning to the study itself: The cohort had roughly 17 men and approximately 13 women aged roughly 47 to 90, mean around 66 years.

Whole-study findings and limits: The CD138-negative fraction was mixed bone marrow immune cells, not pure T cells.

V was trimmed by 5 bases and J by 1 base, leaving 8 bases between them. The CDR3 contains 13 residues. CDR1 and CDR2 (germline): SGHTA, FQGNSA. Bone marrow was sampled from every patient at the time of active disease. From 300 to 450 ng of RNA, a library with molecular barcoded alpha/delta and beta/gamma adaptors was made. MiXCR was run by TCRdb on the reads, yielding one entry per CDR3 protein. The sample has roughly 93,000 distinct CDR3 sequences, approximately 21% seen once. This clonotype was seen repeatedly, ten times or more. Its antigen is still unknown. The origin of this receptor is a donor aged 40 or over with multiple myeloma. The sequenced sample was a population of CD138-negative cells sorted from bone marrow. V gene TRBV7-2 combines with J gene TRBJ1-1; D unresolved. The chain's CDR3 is CASSPRRNTEAFF. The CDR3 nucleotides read TGTGCCAGCAGCCCCCGGCGGAACACTGAAGCTTTCTTT.